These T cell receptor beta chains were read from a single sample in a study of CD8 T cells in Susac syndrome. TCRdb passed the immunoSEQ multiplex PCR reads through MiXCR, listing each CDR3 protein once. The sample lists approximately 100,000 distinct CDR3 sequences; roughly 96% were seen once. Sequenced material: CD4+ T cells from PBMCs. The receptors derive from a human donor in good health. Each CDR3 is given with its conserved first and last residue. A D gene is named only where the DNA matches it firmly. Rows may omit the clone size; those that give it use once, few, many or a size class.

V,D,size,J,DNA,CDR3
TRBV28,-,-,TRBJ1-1,TGTGCCAGCAGTCGGGGATTTAGGGAAGCTTTCTTT,CASSRGFREAFF
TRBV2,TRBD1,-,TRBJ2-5,TGTGCCAGCAAGGCCAGGGGGATACAAGAGACCCAGTACTTC,CASKARGIQETQYF
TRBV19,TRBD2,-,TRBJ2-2,TGTGCCAGTAGTATAGGGACTAGCTCGAACACCGGGGAGCTGTTTTTT,CASSIGTSSNTGELFF
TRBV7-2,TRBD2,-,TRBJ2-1,TGTGCCAGCAGCTTAGACCAGCGGGGGTACAATGAGCAGTTCTTC,CASSLDQRGYNEQFF
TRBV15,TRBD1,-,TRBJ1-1,TGTGCCACCAGCATTCCGGGACAGGGGACCACTGAAGCTTTCTTT,CATSIPGQGTTEAFF
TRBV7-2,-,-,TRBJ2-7,TGTGCCAGCAGCTTAGCGCCTTCGGGAACGGGGGAGCAGTACTTC,CASSLAPSGTGEQYF
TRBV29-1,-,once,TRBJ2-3,TGCAGCGTTGATACAGGGTTTACAGATACGCAGTATTTT,CSVDTGFTDTQYF
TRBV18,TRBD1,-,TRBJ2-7,TGTGCCAGCTCACCGGAGACAGGGCGATACGAGCAGTACTTC,CASSPETGRYEQYF
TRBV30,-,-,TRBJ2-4,TGTGCCTGGAGTGGGAAAGGACTGCTAGCCAAAAACATTCAGTACTTC,CAWSGKGLLAKNIQYF
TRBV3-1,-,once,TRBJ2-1,TGTGCCAGCAGCCTTTTGGAAGGGACCTATGAGCAGTTCTTC,CASSLLEGTYEQFF
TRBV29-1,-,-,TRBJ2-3,TGCAGCGTTGAAGAGGGCACAGATACGCAGTATTTT,CSVEEGTDTQYF
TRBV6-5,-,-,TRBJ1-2,TGTGCCAGCGGTCTGTTAGGGGCCGCGAGTGGCTACACCTTC,CASGLLGAASGYTF
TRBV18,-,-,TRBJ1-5,TGTGCCAGCTCACCGGAAGTGGGGGGCAATCAGCCCCAGCATTTT,CASSPEVGGNQPQHF
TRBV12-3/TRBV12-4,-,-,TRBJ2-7,TGTGCCAGCAGTGTAGGCCGGGAGCCCAGCTACGAGCAGTACTTC,CASSVGREPSYEQYF
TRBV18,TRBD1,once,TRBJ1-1,TGTGCCAGCTCACCGGGACAGGGGGCTAACACTGAAGCTTTCTTT,CASSPGQGANTEAFF
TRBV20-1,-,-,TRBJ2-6,TGCAGTGCTAGAGATGGAAGATTTTCCTCTGGGGCCAACGTCCTGACTTTC,CSARDGRFSSGANVLTF
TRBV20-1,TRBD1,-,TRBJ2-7,TGCAGTGCTAGAGGGGGACAGGGGGCGTCTTTCGAGCAGTACTTC,CSARGGQGASFEQYF
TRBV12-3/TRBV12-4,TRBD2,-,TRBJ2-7,TGTGCCAGCAGTTTGTGGTCTAGCGGGGACTACGAGCAGTACTTC,CASSLWSSGDYEQYF
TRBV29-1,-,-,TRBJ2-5,TGCAGCGTTGAAGACCCAGGGACCCAGTACTTC,CSVEDPGTQYF
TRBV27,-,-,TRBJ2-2,TGTGCCAGCACTCAAGGCAGGGGATGGCCCGGGGAGCTGTTTTTT,CASTQGRGWPGELFF
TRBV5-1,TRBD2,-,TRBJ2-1,TGCGCCAGCAGCCTCCAAGGGACTAGCGGGTACAGTGAGCAGTTCTTC,CASSLQGTSGYSEQFF
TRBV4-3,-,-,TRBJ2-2,TGCGCCAGCAGCCAAGCCCCTCTAGCCCAGGGCACCGGGGAGCTGTTTTTT,CASSQAPLAQGTGELFF
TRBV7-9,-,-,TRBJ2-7,TGTGCCAGCAGCTTGGGAACGACACAACAGAGCTCCTACGAGCAGTACTTC,CASSLGTTQQSSYEQYF
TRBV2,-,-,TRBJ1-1,TGTGCCACCAGGATAGAGGTGAACACTGAAGCTTTCTTT,CATRIEVNTEAFF
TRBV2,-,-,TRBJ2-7,TGTGCCAGCACCTCAACTGGAGGCGAGCAGTACTTC,CASTSTGGEQYF
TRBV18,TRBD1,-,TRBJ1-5,TGTGCCAGCTCACCATCGTCGACAGGGGGCAATCAGCCCCAGCATTTT,CASSPSSTGGNQPQHF
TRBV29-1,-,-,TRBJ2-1,TGCAGCGTTGAAGATATAGGCGGGCCCTCCTACAATGAGCAGTTCTTC,CSVEDIGGPSYNEQFF
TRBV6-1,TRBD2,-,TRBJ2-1,TGTGCCAGCAGTCCTACAACCTATAGCGGGAGTAATTCCAATGAGCAGTTCTTC,CASSPTTYSGSNSNEQFF
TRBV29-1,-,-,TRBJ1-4,TGCAGCGTTGCCGGACAGCGAGAAAAACTGTTTTTT,CSVAGQREKLFF
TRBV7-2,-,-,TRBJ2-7,TGTGCCAGCAGCCGGACGGCTGATGGAGCCTACGAGCAGTACTTC,CASSRTADGAYEQYF
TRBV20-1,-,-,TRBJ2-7,TGCAGTGCTAGATCTCCGCAGGGACAATCCTACGAGCAGTACTTC,CSARSPQGQSYEQYF
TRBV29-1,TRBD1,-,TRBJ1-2,TGCAGCGTTGTGGGACAGGGTGGGAACTATGGCTACACCTTC,CSVVGQGGNYGYTF
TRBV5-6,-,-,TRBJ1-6,TGTGCCAGCAGCCCGACAAGACATAATTCACCCCTCCACTTT,CASSPTRHNSPLHF
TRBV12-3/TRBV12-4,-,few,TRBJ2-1,TGTGCCAGCAGTTTTGGCATTAGCTCCTACAATGAGCAGTTCTTC,CASSFGISSYNEQFF
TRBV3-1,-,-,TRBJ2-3,TGTGCCAGCAGCCAAAAAGAGAGGGGGGCGCCCGCAGATACGCAGTATTTT,CASSQKERGAPADTQYF
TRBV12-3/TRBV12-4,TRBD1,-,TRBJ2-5,TGTGCCAGCAGTTTCGACAGGGGGGAGACCCAGTACTTC,CASSFDRGETQYF
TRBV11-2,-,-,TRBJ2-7,TGTGCCAGCAGCCCAGCCCAGGGGGGGGCAAACTACGAGCAGTACTTC,CASSPAQGGANYEQYF
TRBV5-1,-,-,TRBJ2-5,TGCGCCAGCAGCTTGGAGGTAGCTTGGAAGACCCAGTACTTC,CASSLEVAWKTQYF
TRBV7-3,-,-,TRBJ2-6,TGTGCCAGCTCTAAGGGCGGGGCTGGGGCCAACGTCCTGACTTTC,CASSKGGAGANVLTF
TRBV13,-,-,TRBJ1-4,TGTGCCAGCAGCTCCAAGCCGGGACATCGGCGACTGTTTTTT,CASSSKPGHRRLFF
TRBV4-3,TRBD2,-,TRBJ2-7,TGCGCCAGCAGCCTTGGTGTAGCGGGGGCCTCTGAGCAGTACTTC,CASSLGVAGASEQYF
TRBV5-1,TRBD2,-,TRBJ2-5,TGCGCCAGCAGCGGACCCAGCGGGGGCCAAGAGACCCAGTACTTC,CASSGPSGGQETQYF
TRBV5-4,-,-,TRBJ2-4,TGTGCCAGCACGATTGAGGGGACCAAAAACATTCAGTACTTC,CASTIEGTKNIQYF
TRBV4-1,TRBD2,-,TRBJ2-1,TGCGCCAGCAGCCAAATAGTACGCGGGGGGGCCTACAATGAGCAGTTCTTC,CASSQIVRGGAYNEQFF
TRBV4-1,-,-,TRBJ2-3,TGCGCCAGCAGCCAATCCCGGGGGTCGGGAGTTGGCACAGATACGCAGTATTTT,CASSQSRGSGVGTDTQYF